Presented here are 14 T cell receptor beta chains from one specimen sequenced in a study of naive and memory T cell subsets. Points from the study as a whole: Naive repertoires, especially CD8, held a few larger clonotypes, possibly memory cells re-expressing CD45RA.

These receptors' antigens are unknown. The beta constant-region primer was an equimolar mix of two oligonucleotides covering TRBC1 and TRBC2. Four rounds of PCR amplified the ligated cDNA using nested alpha and beta constant-region primers plus SP2. In TCRdb, the UMI-ligation and nested PCR reads were re-called with MiXCR into one record per CDR3 protein. The sample records 130,000 to 150,000 distinct CDR3 sequences, approximately 22% being singletons. The sample consisted of naive CD4+ T cells from blood. All receptors derive from a human donor in good health.

The V and J genes are TRBV20-1 and TRBJ1-5; no reliable D call. Deletions cut 0 bases from V and 2 bases from J, with 17 bases between. The CDR3 has 17 residues. In germline, CDR1 is DFQATT, CDR2 SNEGSKA (reference sequence). The CDR3 coding sequence is TGCAGTGCTAGAGAGGTTGGCCCGAAAAAAGGCAATCAGCCCCAGCATTTT. It is translated as CSAREVGPKKGNQPQHF.

The chain links TRBV5-4 to TRBJ2-4, with a possible D match to TRBD1 (6 bases). The germline gives CDR1 SGHNT, CDR2 YYREEE (reference sequence). The CDR3 consists of 16 residues. Trimming removed 2 bases from V and 0 bases from J, with 12 bases in between. For the CDR3, the DNA is TGTGCCAGCAGCTTTGGTGGACAGCTAGCCAAAAACATTCAGTACTTC. It specifies CASSFGGQLAKNIQYF.

The chain uses TRBV5-4 and TRBJ2-3, with 7 positions matching TRBD2. This CDR3 comprises 16 residues. V dropped 2 bases and J dropped 0; count of bases not matched to a gene: 6. From germline, CDR1 is SGHNT and CDR2 YYREEE (reference sequence). CDR3 loop: CASSFPSGASTDTQYF. CDR3 sequence (DNA): TGTGCCAGCAGCTTCCCTAGCGGTGCTAGCACAGATACGCAGTATTTT.

The chain carries TRBV7-2 and TRBJ2-7, with 8 bases aligning to TRBD2. V trimming: 5 bases; J trimming: 2 bases; junction bases outside the gene matches: 5. There are 14 residues in the CDR3. Germline-derived CDR1 and CDR2 are SGHTA and FQGNSA. CDR3 amino acids: CASSDRAGAYEQYF. The DNA for the CDR3 is TGTGCCAGCAGCGACCGAGCGGGAGCCTACGAGCAGTACTTC.

The chain uses TRBV9 and TRBJ2-2; D not certain. Between the trimmed V and J ends, which lost 0 bases and 4 bases, there was a span of 10 bases. Germline assignment: CDR1 SGDLS and CDR2 YYNGEE. CDR3 length equals 15 residues. The CDR3 spells CASSVDPAITGELFF. The CDR3 DNA is TGTGCCAGCAGCGTAGATCCAGCCATCACCGGGGAGCTGTTTTTT.

CDR3 DNA sequence: TGTGCCAGCAGCCTTTTAGCGGGAACCGGGGAGCTGTTTTTT. This encodes CASSLLAGTGELFF. V and J are TRBV3-1 and TRBJ2-2; 8 bases fit TRBD2. The V and J ends lost 4 bases and 5 bases, in that order; junction bases with no gene match: 3. The CDR3 totals 14 residues. In germline, CDR1 is LGHDT, CDR2 YNNKEL (reference sequence).

This clonotype was counted only a few times. This sequence joins TRBV6-1 and TRBJ2-3, with D uncertain. In germline, CDR1 is MNHNS, CDR2 SASEGT. Trimming shortened V by 2 bases and J by 9 bases, and 12 bases separated the two germline ends. This CDR3 has 13 residues. The CDR3 coding sequence is TGTGCCAGCAGTGAATGGTTGCGTGACACGCAGTATTTT. This encodes CASSEWLRDTQYF.

Ten or more counts support this clonotype. V is TRBV5-1 and J is TRBJ2-7; 12 bases line up with TRBD1. CDR3 size: 13 residues. V was clipped by 5 bases and J by 4 bases; unmatched bases: 1. Germline CDR1 SGHRS, CDR2 YFSETQ. For the CDR3, the DNA is TGCGCCAGCAGGGGACAGGGGGCATACGAGCAGTACTTC. Protein sequence: CASRGQGAYEQYF.

On this clonotype: One end of the junction fails to match germline, which may point to a read error. The V gene is TRBV27, the J gene TRBJ1-2; no reliable D call. Per the germline V gene, CDR1 is MNHEY and CDR2 is SMNVEV (reference sequence). This CDR3 has 15 amino acids. The CDR3 protein is CASSFGWSPMYDYTF. CDR3 in DNA: TGTGCCAGCAGTTTTGGATGGTCACCGATGTATGACTACACCTTC.

The genes are TRBV15 and TRBJ2-5; D call uncertain. Germline V gene data show CDR1 as LNHNV and CDR2 as YYDKDF (reference sequence). The CDR3 has 15 amino acids. The V and J ends lost 0 bases and 1 base respectively, with 9 bases between them. The CDR3 region is CATSRDLRLQETQYF. CDR3 nucleotides: TGTGCCACCAGCAGAGATCTAAGGCTCCAAGAGACCCAGTACTTC. Together with reference TRBV15 and TRBJ2-5, the CDR3 gives the full variable domain: DAMVIQNPRYQVTQFGKPVTLSCSQTLNHNVMYWYQQKSSQAPKLLFHYYDKDFNNEADTPDNFQSRRPNTSFCFLDIRSPGLGDTAMYLCATSRDLRLQETQYFGPGTRLLVL.

This clonotype has just a few counts. The chain joins TRBV15 to TRBJ2-7, with D possibly being TRBD2 (7 bases). The CDR3 length is 17 residues. Trimming removed 5 bases from V and 0 bases from J, with 20 bases in between. Looked up from germline, CDR1 is LNHNV and CDR2 is YYDKDF (reference sequence). CDR3 sequence (DNA): TGTGCCACCAGCTCCCCGAAGGGGGGGAGCTACTCCTACGAGCAGTACTTC. Its translation is CATSSPKGGSYSYEQYF.

This clonotype was counted only a few times. The chain joins TRBV5-6 to TRBJ2-1; D is possibly TRBD2 (5 bases). This CDR3 comprises 15 residues. V shed 0 bases and J shed 6 bases, with 13 bases lying between them. Germline CDR1 and CDR2: SGHDT and YYEEEE. CDR3 coding DNA: TGTGCCAGCAGCTTGGAAGGGCTAGCAAGCAATGAGCAGTTCTTC. It yields the protein CASSLEGLASNEQFF. The variable domain in full, with the rest retrieved from reference TRBV5-6 and TRBJ2-1, is DAGVTQSPTHLIKTRGQQVTLRCSPKSGHDTVSWYQQALGQGPQFIFQYYEEEERQRGNFPDRFSGHQFPNYSSELNVNALLLGDSALYLCASSLEGLASNEQFFGPGTRLTVL.

This clonotype was picked up many times. The chain employs TRBV29-1 and TRBJ2-5, with TRBD1 matching over 7 bases. The J segment lost 2 bases and the V segment lost 6 bases, leaving 6 bases of the junction unmatched. This CDR3 is built from 13 residues. CDR1 and CDR2 (germline): SQVTM, ANQGSEA. The CDR3 DNA reads TGCAGCGTAGGGACAGTAATACAAGAGACCCAGTACTTC. This gives the protein CSVGTVIQETQYF.

This clonotype was detected ten times or more. The gene calls are TRBV20-1 and TRBJ2-1, with TRBD2 identical over 12 bases. CDR1 and CDR2 from the germline V gene are DFQATT and SNEGSKA (reference sequence). This CDR3 is 16 amino acids long. Trimming took 3 bases from V and 6 from J; bases not matched to a gene: 9. Written as DNA, the CDR3 is TGCAGTGCTAGCTTCCTAGCGGGAGGGCCAAGCAATGAGCAGTTCTTC. The encoded protein is CSASFLAGGPSNEQFF.